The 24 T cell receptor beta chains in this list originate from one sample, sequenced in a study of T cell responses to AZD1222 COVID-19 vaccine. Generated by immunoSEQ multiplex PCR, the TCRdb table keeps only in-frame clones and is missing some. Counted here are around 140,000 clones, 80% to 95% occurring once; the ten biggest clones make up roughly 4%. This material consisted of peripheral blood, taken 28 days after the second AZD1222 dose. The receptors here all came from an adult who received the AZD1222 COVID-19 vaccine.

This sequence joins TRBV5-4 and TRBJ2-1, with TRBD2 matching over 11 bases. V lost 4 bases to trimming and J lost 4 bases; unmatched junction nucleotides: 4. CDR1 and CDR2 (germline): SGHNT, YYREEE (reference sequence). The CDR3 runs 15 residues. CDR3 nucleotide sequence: TGTGCCAGCAGCCAGACTAGCGGGGTTTACAATGAGCAGTTCTTC. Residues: CASSQTSGVYNEQFF.

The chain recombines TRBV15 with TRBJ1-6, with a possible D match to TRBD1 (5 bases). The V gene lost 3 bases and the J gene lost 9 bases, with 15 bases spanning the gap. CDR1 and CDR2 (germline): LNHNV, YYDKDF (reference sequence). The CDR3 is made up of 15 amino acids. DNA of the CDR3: TGTGCCACCAGCAGTGACTCAGGGTTAGGTTCACCCCTCCACTTT. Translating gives CATSSDSGLGSPLHF.

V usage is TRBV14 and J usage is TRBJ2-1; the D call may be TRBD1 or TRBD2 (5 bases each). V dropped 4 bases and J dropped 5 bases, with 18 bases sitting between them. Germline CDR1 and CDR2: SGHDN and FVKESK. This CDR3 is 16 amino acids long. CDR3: CASSPSTGPSHNEQFF. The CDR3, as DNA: TGTGCCAGCAGCCCTTCGACGGGACCATCACACAATGAGCAGTTCTTC.

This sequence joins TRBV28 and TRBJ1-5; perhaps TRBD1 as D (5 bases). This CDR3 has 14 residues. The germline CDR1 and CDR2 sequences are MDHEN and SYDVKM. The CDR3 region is CAAQGPYSNQPQHF. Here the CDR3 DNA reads TGTGCAGCCCAGGGTCCTTATAGCAATCAGCCCCAGCATTTT.

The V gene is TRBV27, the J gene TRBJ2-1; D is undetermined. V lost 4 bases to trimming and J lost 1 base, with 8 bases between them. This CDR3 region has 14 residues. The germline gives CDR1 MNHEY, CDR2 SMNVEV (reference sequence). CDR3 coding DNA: TGTGCCAGCAGTTACGGCGTATCCTACAATGAGCAGTTCTTC. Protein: CASSYGVSYNEQFF.

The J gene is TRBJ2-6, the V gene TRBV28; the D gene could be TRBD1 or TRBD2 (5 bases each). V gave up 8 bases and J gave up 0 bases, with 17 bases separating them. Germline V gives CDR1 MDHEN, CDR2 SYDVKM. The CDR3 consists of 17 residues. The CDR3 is CASHPGPSSSGANVLTF. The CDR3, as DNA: TGTGCCAGCCACCCGGGACCCTCGAGCTCTGGGGCCAACGTCCTGACTTTC.

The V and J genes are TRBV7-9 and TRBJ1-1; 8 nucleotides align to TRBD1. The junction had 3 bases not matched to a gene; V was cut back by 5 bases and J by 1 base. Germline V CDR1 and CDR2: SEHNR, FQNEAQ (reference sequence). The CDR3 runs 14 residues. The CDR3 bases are TGTGCCAGCAGCGACGGGACAGGGAACACTGAAGCTTTCTTT. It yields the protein CASSDGTGNTEAFF.

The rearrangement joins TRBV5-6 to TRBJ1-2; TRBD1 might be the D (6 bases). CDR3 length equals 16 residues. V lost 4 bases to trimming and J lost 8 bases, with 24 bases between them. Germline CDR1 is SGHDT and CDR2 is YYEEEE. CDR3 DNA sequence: TGTGCCAGCAGCCCGGCGACGGGACACCTCACGTTGGGCTACACCTTC. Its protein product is CASSPATGHLTLGYTF.

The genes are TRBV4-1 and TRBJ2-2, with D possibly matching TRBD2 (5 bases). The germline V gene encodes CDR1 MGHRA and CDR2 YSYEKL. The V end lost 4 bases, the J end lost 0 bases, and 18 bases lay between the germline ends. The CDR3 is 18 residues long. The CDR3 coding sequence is TGCGCCAGCAGCCCACGCGGACGTCCGGGATCGAACACCGGGGAGCTGTTTTTT. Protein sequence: CASSPRGRPGSNTGELFF.

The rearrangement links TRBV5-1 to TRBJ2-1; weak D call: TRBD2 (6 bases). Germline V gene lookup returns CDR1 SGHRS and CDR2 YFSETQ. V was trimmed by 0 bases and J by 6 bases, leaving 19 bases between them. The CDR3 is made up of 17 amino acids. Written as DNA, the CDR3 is TGCGCCAGCAGCTTGGCCGGCGGGACTGGGAAATTCAATGAGCAGTTCTTC. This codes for CASSLAGGTGKFNEQFF.

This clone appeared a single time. The CDR3 nucleotides are TGTGCCAGCAGCAAGAGGACAGGGTGGGATCAGCCCCAGCATTTT. It yields the protein CASSKRTGWDQPQHF. The rearrangement uses TRBV7-2 and TRBJ1-5, with TRBD1 identical over 8 bases. J gave up 5 bases and V 5 bases, and 8 bases lay outside the gene matches. Per the germline V gene, CDR1 is SGHTA and CDR2 is FQGNSA. There are 15 residues in the CDR3. Looking up the rest from reference TRBV7-2 and TRBJ1-5 gives the full variable domain: GAGVSQSPSNKVTEKGKDVELRCDPISGHTALYWYRQSLGQGLEFLIYFQGNSAPDKSGLPSDRFSAERTGGSVSTLTIQRTQQEDSAVYLCASSKRTGWDQPQHFGDGTRLSIL.

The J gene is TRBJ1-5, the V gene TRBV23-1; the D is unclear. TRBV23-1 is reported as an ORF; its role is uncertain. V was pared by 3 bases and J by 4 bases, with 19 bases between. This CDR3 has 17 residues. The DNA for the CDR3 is TGCGCCAGCAGTCATGCGGACTCCAATAAAACTAATCAGCCCCAGCATTTT. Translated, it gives CASSHADSNKTNQPQHF.

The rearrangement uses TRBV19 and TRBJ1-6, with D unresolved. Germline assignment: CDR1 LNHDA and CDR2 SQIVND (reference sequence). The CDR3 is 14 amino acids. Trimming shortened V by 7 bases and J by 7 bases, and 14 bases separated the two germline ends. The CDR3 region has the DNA TGTGCCAGTAACAAGCAACTGATAAATTCACCCCTCCACTTT. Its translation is CASNKQLINSPLHF. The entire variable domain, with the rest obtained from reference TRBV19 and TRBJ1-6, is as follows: DGGITQSPKYLFRKEGQNVTLSCEQNLNHDAMYWYRQDPGQGLRLIYYSQIVNDFQKGDIAEGYSVSREKKESFPLTVTSAQKNPTAFYLCASNKQLINSPLHFGNGTRLTVT.

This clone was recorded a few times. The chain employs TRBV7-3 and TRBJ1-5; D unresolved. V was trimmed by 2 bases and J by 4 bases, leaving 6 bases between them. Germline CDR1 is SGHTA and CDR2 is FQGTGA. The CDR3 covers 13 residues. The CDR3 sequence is CASSLGVNQPQHF. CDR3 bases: TGTGCCAGCAGCTTAGGGGTGAATCAGCCCCAGCATTTT.

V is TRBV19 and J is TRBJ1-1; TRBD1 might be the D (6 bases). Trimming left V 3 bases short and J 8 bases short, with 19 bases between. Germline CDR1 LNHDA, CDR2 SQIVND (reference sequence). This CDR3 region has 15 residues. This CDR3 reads CASSISSGGTTEAFF. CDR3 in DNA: TGTGCCAGTAGTATCTCCTCCGGGGGCACAACGGAAGCTTTCTTT.

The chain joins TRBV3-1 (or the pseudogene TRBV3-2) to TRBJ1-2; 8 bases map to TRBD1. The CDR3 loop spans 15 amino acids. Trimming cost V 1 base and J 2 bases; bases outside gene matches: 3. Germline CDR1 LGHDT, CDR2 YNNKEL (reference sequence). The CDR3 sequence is CASSQVDRGNYGYTF. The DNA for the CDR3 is TGTGCCAGCAGCCAAGTAGACAGGGGAAACTATGGCTACACCTTC.

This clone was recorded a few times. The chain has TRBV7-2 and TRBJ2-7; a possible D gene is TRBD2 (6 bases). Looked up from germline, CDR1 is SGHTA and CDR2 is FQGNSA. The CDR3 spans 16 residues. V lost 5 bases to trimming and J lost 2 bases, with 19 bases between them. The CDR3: CASSPRSQGLTYEQYF. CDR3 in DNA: TGTGCCAGCAGCCCCCGTAGTCAGGGACTCACCTACGAGCAGTACTTC.

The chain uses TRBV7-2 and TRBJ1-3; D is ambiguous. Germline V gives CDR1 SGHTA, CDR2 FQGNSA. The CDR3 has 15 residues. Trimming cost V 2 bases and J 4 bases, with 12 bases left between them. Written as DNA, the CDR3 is TGTGCCAGCAGCTTACGAGTCGGTACCGGAAACACCATATATTTT. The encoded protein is CASSLRVGTGNTIYF.

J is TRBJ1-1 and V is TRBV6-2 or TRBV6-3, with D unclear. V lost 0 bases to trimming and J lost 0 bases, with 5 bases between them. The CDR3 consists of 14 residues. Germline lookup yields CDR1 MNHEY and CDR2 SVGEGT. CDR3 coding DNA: TGTGCCAGCAGTTACTCGAATATGAACACTGAAGCTTTCTTT. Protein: CASSYSNMNTEAFF.

CDR3 protein: CASSLGASTEAFF. For the CDR3, the DNA is TGCGCCAGCAGCTTAGGGGCGTCCACTGAAGCTTTCTTT. The chain carries TRBV5-1 and TRBJ1-1; possible D gene TRBD1, 5 bases. V was pared by 2 bases and J by 4 bases, with 9 bases between. The CDR3 loop spans 13 amino acids. Germline assignment: CDR1 SGHRS and CDR2 YFSETQ.

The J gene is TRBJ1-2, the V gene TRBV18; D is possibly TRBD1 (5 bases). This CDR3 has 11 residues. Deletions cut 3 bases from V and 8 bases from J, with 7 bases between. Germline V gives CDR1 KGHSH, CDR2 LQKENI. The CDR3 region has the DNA TGTGCCAGCTCACCCGGGGACGGCTACACCTTC. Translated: CASSPGDGYTF.

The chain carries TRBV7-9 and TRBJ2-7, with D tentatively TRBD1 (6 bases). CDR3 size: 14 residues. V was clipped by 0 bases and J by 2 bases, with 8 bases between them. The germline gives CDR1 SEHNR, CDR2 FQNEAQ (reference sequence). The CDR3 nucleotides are TGTGCCAGCAGCTTAGCCAGGGGACCCTACGAGCAGTACTTC. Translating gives CASSLARGPYEQYF.

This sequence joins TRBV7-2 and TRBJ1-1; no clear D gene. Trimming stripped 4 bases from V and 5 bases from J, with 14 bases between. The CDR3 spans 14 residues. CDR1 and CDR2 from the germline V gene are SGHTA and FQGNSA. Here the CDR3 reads CASSSVVVRTEAFF. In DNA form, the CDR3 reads TGTGCCAGCAGCTCGGTGGTGGTAAGGACTGAAGCTTTCTTT.

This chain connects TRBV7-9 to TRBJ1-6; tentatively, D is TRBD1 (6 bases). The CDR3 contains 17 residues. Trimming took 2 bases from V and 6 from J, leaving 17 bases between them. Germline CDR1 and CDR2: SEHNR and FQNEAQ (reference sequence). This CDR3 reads CASSLFRRGARNSPLHF. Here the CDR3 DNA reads TGTGCCAGCAGCTTATTTCGTCGGGGGGCGCGTAATTCACCCCTCCACTTT.